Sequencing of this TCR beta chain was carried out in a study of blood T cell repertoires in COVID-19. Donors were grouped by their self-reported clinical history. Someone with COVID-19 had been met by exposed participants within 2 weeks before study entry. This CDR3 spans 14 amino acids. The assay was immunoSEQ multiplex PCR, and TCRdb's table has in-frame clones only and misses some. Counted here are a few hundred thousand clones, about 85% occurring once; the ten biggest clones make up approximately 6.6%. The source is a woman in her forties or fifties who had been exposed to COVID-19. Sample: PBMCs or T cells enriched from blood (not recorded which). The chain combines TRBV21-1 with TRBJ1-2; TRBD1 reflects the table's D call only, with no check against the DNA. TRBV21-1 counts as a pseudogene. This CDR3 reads CASSKYRATYGYTF. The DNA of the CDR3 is TGTGCCAGCAGCAAGTACAGGGCAACTTATGGCTACACCTTC.